One sample yielded the 21 T cell receptor beta chains listed below, sequenced in a study of beta chain features in type 1 diabetes. Expressed TCRB transcripts were sequenced, since all the RNA that had been isolated was reverse transcribed. Libraries were prepared by immunoSEQ multiplex PCR; TCRdb keeps only in-frame clonotypes and omits some of them. Altogether 300,000 to 400,000 clones are present, approximately 12% being singletons, with the ten largest covering around 0.015%. Material for sequencing was naive CD4+ T cells from blood. These receptors came from a man younger than 35 in good health.

This clone was found a few times. This chain links TRBV18 with TRBJ1-1, with TRBD1 as a possible D gene (6 bases). V lost 4 bases and J 8 bases, leaving 11 bases between the germline ends. The CDR3 contains 12 residues. CDR1 is KGHSH, CDR2 LQKENI, per germline. The CDR3 DNA reads TGTGCCAGCTCACAAAACAGGGAAGAAGCTTTCTTT. Protein: CASSQNREEAFF.

This clone was picked up a small number of times. The chain joins TRBV4-2 to TRBJ2-1; 10 bases are shared with TRBD2. Germline assignment: CDR1 LGHNA and CDR2 YNFKEQ. The junction had 6 bases not matched to a gene; V was cut back by 0 bases and J by 10 bases. This CDR3 is 15 amino acids long. The DNA for the CDR3 is TGTGCCAGCAGCCAAGATGGGAGCGGGGGGGCGGAGCAGTTCTTC. Translated: CASSQDGSGGAEQFF.

This clone turned up a few times. The chain combines TRBV5-6 with TRBJ2-1; D might be TRBD2 (5 bases). V gave up 0 bases and J gave up 12 bases, with 16 bases separating them. Germline V gene sequence: CDR1 SGHDT, CDR2 YYEEEE. The CDR3 length is 14 residues. The chain's CDR3 is CASSLDGGAGLQFF. CDR3 coding DNA: TGTGCCAGCAGCTTGGATGGAGGCGCGGGTTTGCAGTTCTTC.

This chain joins TRBV5-1 and TRBJ2-6, with D perhaps matching TRBD1 (6 bases). Germline V CDR1 and CDR2: SGHRS, YFSETQ. The V and J ends lost 4 bases and 0 bases respectively, with 17 bases between them. The CDR3 consists of 18 residues. The CDR3 nucleotides read TGCGCCAGCAGCCCGGAACGGGACACCTCCTCTGGGGCCAACGTCCTGACTTTC. Amino acids: CASSPERDTSSGANVLTF.

This clone was counted between two and nine times. The genes are TRBV18 and TRBJ2-7; TRBD1 might be the D (5 bases). V lost 3 bases and J 3 bases, leaving 12 bases between the germline ends. This CDR3 region has 14 residues. Germline V gene sequence: CDR1 KGHSH, CDR2 LQKENI. The chain's CDR3 is CASSPQSDSYEQYF. As DNA, the CDR3 is TGTGCCAGCTCACCCCAATCCGACAGCTACGAGCAGTACTTC.

This chain joins TRBV9 and TRBJ2-3, with TRBD2 matching over 10 bases. Germline lookup yields CDR1 SGDLS and CDR2 YYNGEE. CDR3 length equals 15 residues. J lost 2 bases, V lost 3 bases, and 3 bases had no gene match. The CDR3 DNA reads as TGTGCCAGCAGCGATAGCGGGGGGCTCACAGATACGCAGTATTTT. Translated: CASSDSGGLTDTQYF.

J is TRBJ1-4 and V is TRBV25-1; 8 bases align to TRBD1. J gave up 6 bases and V 4 bases, and 4 bases lay outside the gene matches. The CDR3 sequence is 14 residues long. Looked up from germline, CDR1 is MGHDK and CDR2 is SYGVNS. The DNA for the CDR3 is TGTGCCAGCAGTGTTGGACAGGGCCATGAAAAACTGTTTTTT. Its translation is CASSVGQGHEKLFF.

The rearrangement links TRBV25-1 to TRBJ1-6; D call uncertain. The germline CDR1 and CDR2 sequences are MGHDK and SYGVNS. The CDR3 consists of 13 residues. Trimming shortened V by 1 base and J by 7 bases, and 5 bases separated the two germline ends. The CDR3 region has the DNA TGTGCCAGCAGTGAATTTGTAAATTCACCCCTCCACTTT. Translation: CASSEFVNSPLHF.

The chain has TRBV11-1 and TRBJ2-7; 9 nucleotides agree with TRBD2. Germline loops: CDR1 SGHAT, CDR2 FQDESV (reference sequence). The CDR3 has 15 amino acids. The V segment lost 5 bases and the J segment 3 bases; nucleotides outside the gene matches: 8. The CDR3 nucleotides are TGTGCCAGCAGCATCTCTAGCGGGGTGAGCTACGAGCAGTACTTC. This translates into CASSISSGVSYEQYF.

The chain is built from TRBV6-1 and TRBJ2-3, with D tentatively TRBD2 (5 bases). The germline V gene has CDR1 MNHNS and CDR2 SASEGT. The ends were cut back, 8 bases at V and 10 bases at J, with 19 bases in the middle. This CDR3 has 13 residues. The CDR3 loop is CASGGPQPPPQYF. The CDR3 coding sequence is TGTGCCAGCGGCGGGCCCCAACCTCCGCCGCAGTATTTT.

This clone was counted only a few times. The chain recombines TRBV29-1 with TRBJ2-7; 14 nucleotides agree with TRBD2. CDR1 and CDR2 from the germline V gene are SQVTM and ANQGSEA. CDR3 length: 15 amino acids. Trimming cost V 1 base and J 13 bases; bases outside gene matches: 12. The CDR3 is CSVEGAAGTSGSIYF. The CDR3 region has the DNA TGCAGCGTTGAAGGGGCAGCGGGGACTAGCGGGAGTATCTACTTC.

V and J are TRBV5-6 and TRBJ1-6; D possibly corresponds to TRBD1 (6 bases). The germline CDR1 and CDR2 sequences are SGHDT and YYEEEE. This CDR3 contains 13 residues. V dropped 7 bases and J dropped 6 bases, with 11 bases sitting between them. This CDR3 is CASRRTVNSPLHF. CDR3 bases: TGTGCCAGCCGAAGGACAGTTAATTCACCCCTCCACTTT.

The rearrangement uses TRBV28 and TRBJ2-2; D might be TRBD1 (6 bases). The germline gives CDR1 MDHEN, CDR2 SYDVKM. The CDR3 runs to 13 residues. Trimming took off 5 bases at V and 6 bases at J, with 10 bases between the two ends. DNA for the CDR3: TGTGCCAGCAGTGTAACAGGGTCCGGGGAGCTGTTTTTT. Translation gives CASSVTGSGELFF.

This clone was counted only a few times. The genes are TRBV7-2 and TRBJ2-4, with a tentative D call TRBD2 (6 bases). Germline-derived CDR1 and CDR2 are SGHTA and FQGNSA. V was pared by 1 base and J by 0 bases, with 10 bases between. The CDR3 runs to 16 residues. The CDR3 coding sequence is TGTGCCAGCAGCTTAGTAGTGGGACTAGCCAAAAACATTCAGTACTTC. Protein sequence: CASSLVVGLAKNIQYF.

The chain employs TRBV9 and TRBJ1-3; D is undetermined. V lost 4 bases and J lost 0, with 11 bases in between. CDR3 length: 15 amino acids. Germline V gene data show CDR1 as SGDLS and CDR2 as YYNGEE. CDR3 amino acids: CASSPRVNSGNTIYF. The CDR3, as DNA: TGTGCCAGCAGCCCACGGGTCAACTCTGGAAACACCATATATTTT.

CDR3 in amino acids: CASSPGGTANEKLFF. The CDR3 DNA is TGTGCCAGCAGCCCAGGAGGTACGGCTAATGAAAAACTGTTTTTT. J is TRBJ1-4 and V is TRBV5-4; D unclear. The germline CDR1 and CDR2 sequences are SGHNT and YYREEE (reference sequence). CDR3 length: 15 amino acids. Trimming stripped 4 bases from V and 3 bases from J, with 13 bases between.

In its sample, this clone was seen a few times. This chain links TRBV7-3 with TRBJ1-1; possibly TRBD1 for D (6 bases). Germline lookup yields CDR1 SGHTA and CDR2 FQGTGA. V was cut by 1 base and J by 6 bases, with 9 bases left in between. The CDR3 totals 13 residues. The CDR3 DNA reads as TGTGCCAGCAGCTTAAACAGGGTGGCTGAAGCTTTCTTT. The encoded protein is CASSLNRVAEAFF.

The chain couples TRBV7-2 to TRBJ2-7; no clear D. The CDR3 is 13 amino acids. With 4 bases removed from V and 5 bases from J, the gap between germline ends came to 12 bases. CDR1 and CDR2 (germline): SGHTA, FQGNSA. CDR3 in DNA: TGTGCCAGCAGCTCCCAAGCCGCGAACGAGCAGTACTTC. It encodes CASSSQAANEQYF.

V is TRBV7-3 and J is TRBJ2-1; no clear D gene. The CDR3 is made up of 15 amino acids. Germline assignment: CDR1 SGHTA and CDR2 FQGTGA. Trimming cost V 1 base and J 2 bases, with 9 bases left between them. CDR3 nucleotide sequence: TGTGCCAGCAGCTTAATGGCGGTTACCTACAATGAGCAGTTCTTC. It codes for CASSLMAVTYNEQFF.

This clone was seen more than once but under ten times. V gene TRBV28 combines with J gene TRBJ2-7, with 9 bases that match TRBD2. V gave up 7 bases and J gave up 3 bases; unmatched junction bases: 7. Germline CDR1 and CDR2: MDHEN and SYDVKM. This CDR3 is 14 amino acids long. The chain's CDR3 is CASKRLAGIYEQYF. CDR3 sequence (DNA): TGTGCCAGCAAGAGGCTAGCGGGGATCTACGAGCAGTACTTC.

The chain is built from TRBV19 and TRBJ2-1; 9 bases fit TRBD2. The CDR3 is 15 residues long. With V trimmed by 5 bases and J by 0 bases, 2 bases remained unmatched. In germline, CDR1 is LNHDA, CDR2 SQIVND (reference sequence). The chain's CDR3 is CASSARGGSYNEQFF. CDR3 in DNA: TGTGCCAGTAGTGCGCGGGGGGGCTCCTACAATGAGCAGTTCTTC.